This T cell receptor beta chain was identified in a study of blood T cell repertoires in COVID-19. This CDR3 region has 17 residues. V dropped 3 bases and J dropped 4; count of bases not matched to a gene: 12. Germline CDR1 SEHNR, CDR2 FQNEAQ (reference sequence). Libraries were prepared by immunoSEQ multiplex PCR; TCRdb keeps only in-frame clonotypes and omits some of them. Among about 210,000 clones listed, roughly 88% were seen once. This receptor was obtained from a woman aged 35 to 49 with acute COVID-19. Sequencing used PBMCs or T cells enriched from blood (not recorded which). V gene TRBV7-9 combines with J gene TRBJ1-5; 7 nucleotides agree with TRBD1. The CDR3 nucleotides are TGTGCCAGCAGCTTGTTTTCCGGGACAGCAGCAAATCAGCCCCAGCATTTT. Translation: CASSLFSGTAANQPQHF.